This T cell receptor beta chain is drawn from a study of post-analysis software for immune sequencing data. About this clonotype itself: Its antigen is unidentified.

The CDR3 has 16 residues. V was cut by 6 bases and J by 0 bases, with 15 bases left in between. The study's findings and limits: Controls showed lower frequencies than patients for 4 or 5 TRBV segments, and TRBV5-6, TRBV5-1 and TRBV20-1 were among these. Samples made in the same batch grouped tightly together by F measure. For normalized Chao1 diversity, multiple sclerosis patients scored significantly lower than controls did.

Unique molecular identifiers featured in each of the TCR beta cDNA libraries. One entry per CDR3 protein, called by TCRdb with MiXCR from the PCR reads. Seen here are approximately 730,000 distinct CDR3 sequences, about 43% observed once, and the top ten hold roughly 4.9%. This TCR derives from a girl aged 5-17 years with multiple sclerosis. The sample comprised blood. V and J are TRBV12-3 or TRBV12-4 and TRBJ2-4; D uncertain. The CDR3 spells CASSPPPAVAKNIQYF. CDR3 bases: TGTGCCAGCAGCCCCCCCCCGGCGGTAGCCAAAAACATTCAGTACTTC.